This TCR beta chain was profiled in a study of T-cell memory formation after mild COVID-19 (dated by TCRdb to about 2021). Background for the entire study: Most TCR sequence clusters were specific to one of the two donors. In a couple of donors, T-cell clones that expanded and contracted after mild COVID-19 were tracked by sequencing TCRalpha and TCRbeta repertoires over time. The cohort comprised two young, previously healthy adult volunteers, one female and one male. General study outcomes and caveats: SARS-CoV-2 specificity was not confirmed for the second-wave clones peaking on day 37. Contracting CD4+ clones were located mainly in the CM and EM memory subsets, whereas CD8+ clones were found to be enriched in EMRA. The study covered only two mild cases, and larger cohorts including severe cases with pre-infection samples were considered necessary. Clones contracting from day 15 to 85 had balanced CD4/CD8 phenotypes, while a second wave expanding from day 15 to 37 was biased towards CD4+. Some responding clones were found in pre-infection memory, which suggests that pre-existing cross-reactive memory T cells took part in the SARS-CoV-2 response.

The CDR3, from cysteine to phenylalanine, totals 15 residues. CDR3 DNA only is kept here, 45 bases in frame from base 1. CDR1 and CDR2, looked up from the germline V gene (reference sequence), are SEHNR and FQNEAQ. V and J lose 5 bases and 2 bases, and a span of 14 bases separates them. As for this clonotype: Its cognate antigen has yet to be identified. Base-call qualities are not available, and no considerably larger clone is one nucleotide away.

Ficoll-Paque density gradient centrifugation was used to isolate PBMCs. The run used an Illumina NovaSeq 6000. Using 5'RACE with constant-segment primers, TCRalpha and TCRbeta cDNA libraries were constructed, with sample barcodes and unique molecular identifiers added in the process. RNA was extracted from every sample with Trizol reagent. Libraries were amplified in two PCR steps, with a second sample barcode and Illumina TruSeq adapters added in the second step. The libraries were sequenced on an Illumina NovaSeq using 2 x 150 bp paired-end reads. Concerning the study's data processing: Demultiplexing of reads and collapsing into UMI-guided consensus sequences were performed with migec v1.2.7. With mixcr v2.1.11, UMI consensuses were aligned to TRA and TRB V and J templates and assembled into clonotypes. A clonotype was counted as expanded or contracted only when both edgeR and NoisET called the clonotype significant, with the noise models trained on biological replicates. For edgeR calls, the cutoffs were a false discovery rate-adjusted p below 0.01 and a log2 fold-change threshold of 1. As an exploratory analysis of dynamics, max-normalized trajectories of the 1000 most abundant clonotypes were examined with PCA combined with hierarchical clustering. The CD4 or CD8 phenotype of responding clones was assigned using the separately sequenced CD4+ and CD8+ repertoires. Starting from the raw public reads, TCRdb applied fastp trimming at Q25, assembled clones with MiXCR and retained in-frame beta chains. Every entry covers one CDR3 protein and lists the most common genes and DNA from its rows. TCRdb, rather than the study authors, made the V and J calls. The sample data list roughly 200,000 distinct CDR3 sequences, and about 16% of these were observed just once. The leading ten clones occupy 2.4% of the sample.

The chain is encoded by TRBV7-9 joined to TRBJ2-3; TRBD1 could be the D gene, as 6 bases match. Sequencing was performed on PBMCs or a T cell subset sorted from them (not recorded which). This sequence originates from an adult woman who had mild COVID-19 (a few samples of this study predate the infection). The sample titles of this study are shuffled in the database, so cell type and time point are left out; the donor was told from shared clones. At the DNA level, the sequence is TGTGCCAGCAGCCGATCCACAGGGTCCACAGATACGCAGTATTTT. Protein translation: CASSRSTGSTDTQYF.